This T cell receptor beta chain was documented in a study of HIV-infected children after antiretroviral therapy interruption. Turning to the study itself: Recorded EBV and CMV exposure existed for most children. The study's findings and limits: By the end of treatment interruption, naive CD4+ clonality (Gini) increased.

This clonotype rates as medium-sized. What it binds is not known. Treatment: PENTA 11 planned treatment interruption arm or continuous ART arm. Trimming took off 6 bases at V and 3 bases at J, with 9 bases between the two ends. The germline gives CDR1 SQVTM, CDR2 ANQGSEA. This CDR3 has 13 amino acids. A 3' RACE protocol on RNA, with unique molecular identifiers, produced the TCR library. TCRdb analysed the 3' RACE reads with MiXCR anew, one entry per CDR3 protein. The table records 15,000 to 17,000 distinct CDR3 sequences, around 3.2% of them present only once. The V and J genes are TRBV29-1 and TRBJ1-6; D possibly corresponds to TRBD1 (6 bases). The receptor was isolated from a child aged 2 to 17 with HIV. The input for sequencing was CD45RA+ CD4+ T cells from PBMCs, taken from a donor given antiretroviral therapy, either interrupted or continuous. The subset is: naive CD4+ CD45RA+ CD45RO- T cells. DNA for the CDR3: TGCAGCGTCCAACAGGGCTATAATTCACCCCTCCACTTT. Translating gives CSVQQGYNSPLHF. The full variable domain, rest sourced from reference TRBV29-1 and TRBJ1-6, is SAVISQKPSRDICQRGTSLTIQCQVDSQVTMMFWYRQQPGQSLTLIATANQGSEATYESGFVIDKFPISRPNLTFSTLTVSNMSPEDSSIYLCSVQQGYNSPLHFGNGTRLTVT.